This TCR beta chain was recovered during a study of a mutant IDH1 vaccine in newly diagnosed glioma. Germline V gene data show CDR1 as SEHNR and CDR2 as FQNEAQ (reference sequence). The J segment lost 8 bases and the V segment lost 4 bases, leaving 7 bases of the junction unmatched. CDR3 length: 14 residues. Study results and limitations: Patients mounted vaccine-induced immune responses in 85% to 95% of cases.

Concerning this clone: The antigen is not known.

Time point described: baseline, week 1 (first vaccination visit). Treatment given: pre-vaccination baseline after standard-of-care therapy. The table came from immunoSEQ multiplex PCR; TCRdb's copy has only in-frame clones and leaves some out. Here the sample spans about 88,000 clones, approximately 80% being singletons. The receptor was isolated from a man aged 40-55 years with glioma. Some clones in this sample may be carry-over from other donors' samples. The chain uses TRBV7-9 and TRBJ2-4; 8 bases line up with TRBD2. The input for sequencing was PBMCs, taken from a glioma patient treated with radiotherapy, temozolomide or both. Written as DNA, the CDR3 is TGTGCCAGCAGCTCCCCGGGGCGGGGGGACATTCAGTACTTC. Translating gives CASSSPGRGDIQYF.